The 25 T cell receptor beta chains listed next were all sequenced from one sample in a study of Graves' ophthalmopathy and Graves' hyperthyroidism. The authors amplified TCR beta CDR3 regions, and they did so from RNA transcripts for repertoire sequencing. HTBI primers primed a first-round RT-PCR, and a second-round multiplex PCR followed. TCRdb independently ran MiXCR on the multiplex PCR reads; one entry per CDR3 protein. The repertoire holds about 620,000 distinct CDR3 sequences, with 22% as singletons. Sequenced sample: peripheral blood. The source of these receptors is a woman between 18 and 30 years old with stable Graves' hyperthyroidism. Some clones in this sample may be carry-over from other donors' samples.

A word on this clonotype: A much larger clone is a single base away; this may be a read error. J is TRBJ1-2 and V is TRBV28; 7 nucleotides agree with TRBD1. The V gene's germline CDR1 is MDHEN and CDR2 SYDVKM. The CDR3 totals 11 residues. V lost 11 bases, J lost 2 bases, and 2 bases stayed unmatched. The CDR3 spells CAAGQNYGYTF. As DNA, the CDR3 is TGTGCCGCGGGACAGAACTATGGCTACACCTTC.

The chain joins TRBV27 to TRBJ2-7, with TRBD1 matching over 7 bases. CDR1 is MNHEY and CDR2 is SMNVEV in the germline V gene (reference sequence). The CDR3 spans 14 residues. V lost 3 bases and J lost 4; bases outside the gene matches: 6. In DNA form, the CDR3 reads TGTGCCAGCAGTTTCGACAGGGTCCAATACGAGCAGTACTTC. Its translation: CASSFDRVQYEQYF.

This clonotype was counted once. CDR3 DNA: TGTGCCAGTAGTATATTCCCAGATGGCTACACCTTC. It codes for CASSIFPDGYTF. The chain carries TRBV19 and TRBJ1-2; D gene ambiguous. Germline CDR1 is LNHDA and CDR2 is SQIVND (reference sequence). The V end was cut by 2 bases, the J end by 6 bases, with 7 bases between. The CDR3 has 12 residues.

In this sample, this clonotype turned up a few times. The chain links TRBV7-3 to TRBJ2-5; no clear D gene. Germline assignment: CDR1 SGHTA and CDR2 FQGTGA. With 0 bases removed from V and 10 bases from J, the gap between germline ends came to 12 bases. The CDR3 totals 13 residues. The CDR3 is CASSLTGTEVQYF. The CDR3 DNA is TGTGCCAGCAGCTTAACAGGCACAGAGGTCCAGTACTTC.

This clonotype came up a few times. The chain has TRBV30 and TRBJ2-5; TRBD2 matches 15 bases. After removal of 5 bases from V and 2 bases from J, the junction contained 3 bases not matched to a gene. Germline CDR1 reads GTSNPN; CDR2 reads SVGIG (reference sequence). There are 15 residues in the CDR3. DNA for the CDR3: TGTGCCTGGGGACTAGCGGGGGGGCCGCAAGAGACCCAGTACTTC. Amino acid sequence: CAWGLAGGPQETQYF. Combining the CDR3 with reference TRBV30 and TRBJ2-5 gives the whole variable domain SQTIHQWPATLVQPVGSPLSLECTVEGTSNPNLYWYRQAAGRGLQLLFYSVGIGQISSEVPQNLSASRPQDRQFILSSKKLLLSDSGFYLCAWGLAGGPQETQYFGPGTRLLVL.

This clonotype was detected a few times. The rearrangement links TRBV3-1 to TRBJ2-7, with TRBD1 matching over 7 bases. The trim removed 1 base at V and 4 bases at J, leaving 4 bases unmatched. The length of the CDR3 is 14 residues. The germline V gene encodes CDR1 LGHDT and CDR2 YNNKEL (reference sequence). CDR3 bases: TGTGCCAGCAGCCAAGCTAACAGGGGTTACGAGCAGTACTTC. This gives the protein CASSQANRGYEQYF.

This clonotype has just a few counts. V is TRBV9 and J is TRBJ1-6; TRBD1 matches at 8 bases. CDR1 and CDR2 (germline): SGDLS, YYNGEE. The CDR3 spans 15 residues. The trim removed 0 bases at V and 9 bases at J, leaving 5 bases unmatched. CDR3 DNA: TGTGCCAGCAGCGTAGCGGCAGGGGGCGGTTCACCCCTCCACTTT. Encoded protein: CASSVAAGGGSPLHF.

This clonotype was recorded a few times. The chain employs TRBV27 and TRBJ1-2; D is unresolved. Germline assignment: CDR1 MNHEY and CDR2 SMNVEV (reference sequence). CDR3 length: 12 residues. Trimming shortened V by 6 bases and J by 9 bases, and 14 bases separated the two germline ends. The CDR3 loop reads CASRERRECYTF. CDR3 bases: TGTGCCAGCAGGGAGCGAAGGGAATGCTACACCTTC.

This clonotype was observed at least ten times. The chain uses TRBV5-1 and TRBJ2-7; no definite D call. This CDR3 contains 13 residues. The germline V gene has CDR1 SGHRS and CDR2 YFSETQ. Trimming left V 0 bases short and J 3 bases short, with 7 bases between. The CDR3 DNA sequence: TGCGCCAGCAGCTTGGATGGTGACTACGAGCAGTACTTC. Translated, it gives CASSLDGDYEQYF.

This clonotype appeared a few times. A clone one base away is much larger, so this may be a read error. The CDR3 sequence: CGARARETQYF. In nucleotides, the CDR3 is TGCGGTGCTAGAGCCAGGGAGACCCAGTACTTC. The V and J genes are TRBV20-1 and TRBJ2-5; no firm D call. The CDR3 covers 11 residues. Germline assignment: CDR1 DFQATT and CDR2 SNEGSKA (reference sequence).

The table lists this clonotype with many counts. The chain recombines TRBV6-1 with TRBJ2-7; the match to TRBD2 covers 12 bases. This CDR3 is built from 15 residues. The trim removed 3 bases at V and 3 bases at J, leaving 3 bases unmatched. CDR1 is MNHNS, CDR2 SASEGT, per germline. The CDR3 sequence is CASSETSGGYYEQYF. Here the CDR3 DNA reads TGTGCCAGCAGTGAGACTAGCGGGGGATACTACGAGCAGTACTTC.

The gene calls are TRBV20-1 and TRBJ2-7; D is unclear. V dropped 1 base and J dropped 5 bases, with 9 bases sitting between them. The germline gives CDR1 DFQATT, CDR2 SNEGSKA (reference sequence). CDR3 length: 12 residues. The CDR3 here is CSARAPSHEQYF. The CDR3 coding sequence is TGCAGTGCTAGAGCCCCCTCGCACGAGCAGTACTTC.

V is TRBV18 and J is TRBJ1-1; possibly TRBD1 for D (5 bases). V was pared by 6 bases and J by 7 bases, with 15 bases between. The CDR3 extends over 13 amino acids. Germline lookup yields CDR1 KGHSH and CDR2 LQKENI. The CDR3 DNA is TGTGCCAGCTCTACACAGGACGTAGGTGAAGCTTTCTTT. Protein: CASSTQDVGEAFF.

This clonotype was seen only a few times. CDR3 bases: TGTGCCTGGAGTGTACAGGGCTCCTATAATTCACCCCTCCACTTT. It codes for CAWSVQGSYNSPLHF. The J gene is TRBJ1-6, the V gene TRBV30, with D possibly matching TRBD1 (6 bases). The V end was cut by 0 bases, the J end by 0 bases, with 6 bases between. The germline V gene has CDR1 GTSNPN and CDR2 SVGIG (reference sequence). The CDR3 loop spans 15 amino acids. Variable domain in full (rest from reference TRBV30 and TRBJ1-6): SQTIHQWPATLVQPVGSPLSLECTVEGTSNPNLYWYRQAAGRGLQLLFYSVGIGQISSEVPQNLSASRPQDRQFILSSKKLLLSDSGFYLCAWSVQGSYNSPLHFGNGTRLTVT.

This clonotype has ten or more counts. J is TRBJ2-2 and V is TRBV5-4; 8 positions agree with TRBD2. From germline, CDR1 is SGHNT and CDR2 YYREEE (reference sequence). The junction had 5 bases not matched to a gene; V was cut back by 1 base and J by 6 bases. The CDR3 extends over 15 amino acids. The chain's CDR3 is CASSLSGSRAGELFF. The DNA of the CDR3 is TGTGCCAGCAGCTTGAGCGGGAGTAGGGCCGGGGAGCTGTTTTTT.

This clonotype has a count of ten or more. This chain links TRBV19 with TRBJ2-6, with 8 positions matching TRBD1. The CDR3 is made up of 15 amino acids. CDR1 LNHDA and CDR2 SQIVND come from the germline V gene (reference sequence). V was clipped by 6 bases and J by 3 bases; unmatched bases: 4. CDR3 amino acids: CASRDRVYGANVLTF. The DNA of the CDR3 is TGTGCCAGTAGGGACAGGGTGTATGGGGCCAACGTCCTGACTTTC. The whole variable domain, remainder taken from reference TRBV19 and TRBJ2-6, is DGGITQSPKYLFRKEGQNVTLSCEQNLNHDAMYWYRQDPGQGLRLIYYSQIVNDFQKGDIAEGYSVSREKKESFPLTVTSAQKNPTAFYLCASRDRVYGANVLTFGAGSRLTVL.

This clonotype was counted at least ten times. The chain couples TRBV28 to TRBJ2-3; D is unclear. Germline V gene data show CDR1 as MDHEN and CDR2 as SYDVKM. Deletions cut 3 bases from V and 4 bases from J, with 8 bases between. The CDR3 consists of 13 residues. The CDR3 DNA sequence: TGTGCCAGCAGTTTGGTGTCTCCAGATACGCAGTATTTT. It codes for CASSLVSPDTQYF.

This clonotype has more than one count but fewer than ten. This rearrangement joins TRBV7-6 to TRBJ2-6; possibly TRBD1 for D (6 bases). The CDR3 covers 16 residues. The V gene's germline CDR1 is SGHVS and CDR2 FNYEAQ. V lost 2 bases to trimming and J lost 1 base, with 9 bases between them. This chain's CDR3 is CASSLPQGSGANVLTF. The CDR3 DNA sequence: TGTGCCAGCAGCTTACCACAGGGTTCTGGGGCCAACGTCCTGACTTTC.

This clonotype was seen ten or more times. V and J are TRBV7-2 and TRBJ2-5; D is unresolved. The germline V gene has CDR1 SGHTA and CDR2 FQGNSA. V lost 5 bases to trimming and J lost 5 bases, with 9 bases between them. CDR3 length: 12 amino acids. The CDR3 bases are TGTGCCAGCAGCCGAACTACGGAGACCCAGTACTTC. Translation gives CASSRTTETQYF.

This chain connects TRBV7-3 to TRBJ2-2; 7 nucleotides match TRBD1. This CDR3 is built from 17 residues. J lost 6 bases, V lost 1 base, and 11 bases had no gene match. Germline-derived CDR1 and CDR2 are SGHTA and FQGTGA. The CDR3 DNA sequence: TGTGCCAGCAGCTTAATAGGGGGCTTTGGATCGCCCGGGGAGCTGTTTTTT. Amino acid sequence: CASSLIGGFGSPGELFF. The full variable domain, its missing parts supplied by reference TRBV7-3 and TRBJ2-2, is GAGVSQTPSNKVTEKGKYVELRCDPISGHTALYWYRQSLGQGPEFLIYFQGTGAADDSGLPNDRFFAVRPEGSVSTLKIQRTERGDSAVYLCASSLIGGFGSPGELFFGEGSRLTVL.

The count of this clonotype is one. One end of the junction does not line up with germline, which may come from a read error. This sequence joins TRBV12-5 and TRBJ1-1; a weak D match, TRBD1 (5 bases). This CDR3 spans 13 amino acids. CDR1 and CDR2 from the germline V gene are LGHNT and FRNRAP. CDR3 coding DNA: TGTGCTAGTGCCAGGGTTGCGGGCACTGAATCTTTCTTT. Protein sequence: CASARVAGTESFF.

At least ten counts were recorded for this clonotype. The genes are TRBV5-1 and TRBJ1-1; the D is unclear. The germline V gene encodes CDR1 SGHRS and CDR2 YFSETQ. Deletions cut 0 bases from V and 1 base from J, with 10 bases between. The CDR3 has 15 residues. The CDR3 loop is CASSLDGRPNTEAFF. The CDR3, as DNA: TGCGCCAGCAGCTTGGACGGCAGGCCGAACACTGAAGCTTTCTTT. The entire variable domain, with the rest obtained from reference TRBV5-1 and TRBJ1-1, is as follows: KAGVTQTPRYLIKTRGQQVTLSCSPISGHRSVSWYQQTPGQGLQFLFEYFSETQRNKGNFPGRFSGRQFSNSRSEMNVSTLELGDSALYLCASSLDGRPNTEAFFGQGTRLTVV.

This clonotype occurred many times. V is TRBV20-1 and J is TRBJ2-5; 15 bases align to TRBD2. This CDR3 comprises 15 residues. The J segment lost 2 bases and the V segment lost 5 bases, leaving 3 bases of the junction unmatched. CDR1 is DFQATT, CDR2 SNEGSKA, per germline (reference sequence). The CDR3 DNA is TGCAGTGCTGGCGGACTAGCGGGGGGGCAAGAGACCCAGTACTTC. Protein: CSAGGLAGGQETQYF.

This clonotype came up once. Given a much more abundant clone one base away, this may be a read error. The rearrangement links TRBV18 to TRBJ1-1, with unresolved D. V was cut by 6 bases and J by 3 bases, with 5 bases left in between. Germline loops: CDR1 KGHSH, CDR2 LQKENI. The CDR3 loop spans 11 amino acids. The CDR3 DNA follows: TGTGCCAGCTCCCACGACACTGAAGCTTTCTTT. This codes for CASSHDTEAFF. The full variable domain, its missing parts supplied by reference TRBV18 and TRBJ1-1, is NAGVMQNPRHLVRRRGQEARLRCSPMKGHSHVYWYRQLPEEGLKFMVYLQKENIIDESGMPKERFSAEFPKEGPSILRIQQVVRGDSAAYFCASSHDTEAFFGQGTRLTVV.

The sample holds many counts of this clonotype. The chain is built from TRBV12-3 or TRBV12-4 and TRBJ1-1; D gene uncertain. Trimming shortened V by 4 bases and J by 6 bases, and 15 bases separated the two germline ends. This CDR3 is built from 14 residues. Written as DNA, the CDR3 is TGTGCCAGCAGTTCTAGCCCTCGGTTGGCTGAAGCTTTCTTT. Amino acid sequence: CASSSSPRLAEAFF.